These T cell receptor beta chains were read from a single sample in a study of cytotoxic CD8 clonotypes in ibrutinib-treated CLL. Libraries were prepared by immunoSEQ multiplex PCR; TCRdb keeps only in-frame clonotypes and omits some of them. The sample gives some 13,000 clones, 52% of which show up once; under 40% is in the top ten. The specimen was PBMCs, collected at an approximately 25-month disease-progression time point, from a patient treated with ibrutinib. The source of these receptors is a human donor with chronic lymphocytic leukemia. Both conserved end residues are part of each CDR3. A D gene is named only where the DNA matches it firmly. Expanded clones are given a class, and other clones once, few, many or no size at all.

TRBV18	TRBD1	few	TRBJ1-4	TGTGCCAGCTCAGAGGGACAGACGAATGAAAAACTGTTTTTT	CASSEGQTNEKLFF
TRBV19	NA	few	TRBJ1-1	TGTGCCAGTAGTATTAGGAGGGAGAACACTGAAGCTTTCTTT	CASSIRRENTEAFF
TRBV11-2	NA	NA	TRBJ2-7	TGTGCCAGCAGCTTAGAGTACGGGGGCTACGAGCAGTACTTC	CASSLEYGGYEQYF
TRBV7-9	NA	NA	TRBJ1-5	TGTGCCAGCAGCTCCGGTGGGGCGGGTAGCAATCAGCCCCAGCATTTT	CASSSGGAGSNQPQHF
TRBV19	NA	NA	TRBJ1-5	TGTGCCAGTAGTATAAACACAGGGTTTCAGCCCCAGCATTTT	CASSINTGFQPQHF
TRBV2	NA	NA	TRBJ1-2	TGTGCCAGCAGTGGAACGGGTTCGGGCGCCCCCTATGGCTACACCTTC	CASSGTGSGAPYGYTF
TRBV25-1	NA	NA	TRBJ2-4	TGTGCCAGCGGGACAACGGCAAACATTCAGTACTTC	CASGTTANIQYF
TRBV2	NA	few	TRBJ2-5	TGTGCCAGCGGCGTATCGTCCCAAGAGACCCAGTACTTC	CASGVSSQETQYF
TRBV9	TRBD1	NA	TRBJ2-7	TGTGCCAGCAGCGTAGCGGGGACAGCCTACGAGCAGTACTTC	CASSVAGTAYEQYF
TRBV19	NA	few	TRBJ1-1	TGTGCCGCTGGAAACACTGAAGCTTTCTTT	CAAGNTEAFF
TRBV7-9	NA	many	TRBJ1-6	TGTGCCAGCAGCTTACCTCAGGGAGGGGGCTCCTATAATTCACCCCTCCACTTT	CASSLPQGGGSYNSPLHF
TRBV5-6	NA	NA	TRBJ2-7	TGTGCCAGCAGTCCAGGACAGAACATCTACGAGCAGTACTTC	CASSPGQNIYEQYF
TRBV29-1	NA	NA	TRBJ1-6	TGCAGCGTTAAAGGGTCGGGAAACTCACCCCTCCACTTT	CSVKGSGNSPLHF
TRBV5-6	TRBD1	NA	TRBJ1-2	TGTGCCAGCAGCCCCACCCCAACTGCCAGGGGGTCTGGCTACACCTTC	CASSPTPTARGSGYTF
TRBV5-1	NA	NA	TRBJ1-1	TGCGCCAGCAGTCTTGTTGGGGGCGGCACTGAAGCTTTCTTT	CASSLVGGGTEAFF
TRBV29-1	TRBD1	few	TRBJ1-1	TGCAGCGCCCGACTGGGAGGGACAGGGAACACTGAAGCTTTCTTT	CSARLGGTGNTEAFF
TRBV29-1	NA	NA	TRBJ1-2	TGCAGCGTTGAAACCCGGGGGCGGGATGGCTACACCTTC	CSVETRGRDGYTF
TRBV9	TRBD2	NA	TRBJ2-5	TGTGCCAGCAGCGCTAGCGGGTCGTATAGAGAGACCCAGTACTTC	CASSASGSYRETQYF
TRBV7-8	NA	NA	TRBJ2-1	TGTGCCAGCAGCTTTTTTGGGGTTGTATCCAATGAGCAGTTCTTC	CASSFFGVVSNEQFF
TRBV15	NA	NA	TRBJ2-1	TGTGCCACCAGCAGAGCCAGGGGTGCGAATGAGCAGTTCTTC	CATSRARGANEQFF
TRBV5-5	TRBD1	once	TRBJ2-1	TGTGCCAGCAGCTTCGGACAGGGAGGTGAGCAGTTCTTC	CASSFGQGGEQFF
TRBV10-1	NA	NA	TRBJ2-6	TGCGCCAGCAGTCTAGAAACAAGCGCACAAAGTCGGGCCAACGTCCTGACTTTC	CASSLETSAQSRANVLTF
TRBV5-1	TRBD2	NA	TRBJ2-7	TGCGCCAGCAGCTTGAGTAGCGGGGGCGCCCCCCCCGAGCAGTACTTC	CASSLSSGGAPPEQYF
TRBV9	NA	NA	TRBJ2-3	TGTGCCAGCAGCGTAAGTCGCAGAAGCACAGATACGCAGTATTTT	CASSVSRRSTDTQYF
TRBV4-1	NA	NA	TRBJ1-4	TGCGCCAGCACCCCGGGCCCAGGGAATGAAAAACTGTTTTTT	CASTPGPGNEKLFF
TRBV5-1	NA	few	TRBJ1-3	TGCGCCAGCAGCTTGGCCTTTGGTAACTCTGGAAACACCATATATTTT	CASSLAFGNSGNTIYF
TRBV6-1	NA	NA	TRBJ1-4	TGTGCCAGCATGGAGGGTAATGAAAAACTGTTTTTT	CASMEGNEKLFF
TRBV14	NA	NA	TRBJ1-6	TGTGCCAGCAGCCACAGGACAGACCTGGGTAATTCACCCCTCCACTTT	CASSHRTDLGNSPLHF
TRBV11-3	TRBD1	NA	TRBJ2-7	TGTGCCAGCAGCTTAGACACAGGGGGCGAGCAGTACTTC	CASSLDTGGEQYF
TRBV7-6	NA	NA	TRBJ1-5	TGTGCCAGCAGCGAGGGGGAGGGCCAATGGGCCCAGCATTTT	CASSEGEGQWAQHF
TRBV5-6	TRBD1	NA	TRBJ1-2	TGTGCCAGCAGCTTGGCCGGGACAGGGACCTATGGCTACACCTTC	CASSLAGTGTYGYTF
TRBV7-2	TRBD2	NA	TRBJ2-1	TGTGCCAGCAGCCCGGGACTAGCGGGGGCGCAGTTCTTC	CASSPGLAGAQFF
TRBV19	NA	few	TRBJ1-6	TGTGCCAGTAGTATGATTGGGGGGAATTCACCCCTCCACTTT	CASSMIGGNSPLHF
TRBV27	NA	few	TRBJ1-4	TGTGCCAGCAGTTTATCGGAGACGTCAAATGAAAAACTGTTTTTT	CASSLSETSNEKLFF
TRBV27	NA	NA	TRBJ1-1	TGTGCCAGCAGCCTAGGGGGGAACACTGAAGCTTTCTTT	CASSLGGNTEAFF
TRBV2	NA	medium-sized	TRBJ2-7	TGTGCCAGCAGTGACGATGAAGATTCAAAAAGGGCTTACGAGCAGTACTTC	CASSDDEDSKRAYEQYF
TRBV2	NA	NA	TRBJ1-2	TGTGCCAGCATCAGGGGCGGAACTCGCTATGGCTACACCTTC	CASIRGGTRYGYTF